This is a list of T cell receptor beta chains from one sample in a study of shared clonotypes between healthy human individuals. The method was immunoSEQ multiplex PCR; TCRdb's version includes in-frame clones alone and lacks a portion of them. The sample shows around 700,000 clones, roughly 72% of them seen only once. The sample taken for sequencing was memory CD4+ T cells sorted from blood. These receptors came from a young woman in good health. The CDR3 runs from the conserved cysteine through the conserved F or W. The order of the fields is V gene, D gene, clone size, J gene, CDR3 DNA, CDR3 protein. D genes are given only for firm matches. A row's size may be missing; if present it is once, few, many or a size class.

v_call: TRBV5-1; d_call: TRBD2; clone_size: .; j_call: TRBJ2-1; cdr3_nt: TGCGCCAGCAGCTACAGTAGCGGGAGCTACAATGAGCAGTTCTTC; cdr3_aa: CASSYSSGSYNEQFF
v_call: TRBV11-2; d_call: .; clone_size: few; j_call: TRBJ1-1; cdr3_nt: TGTGCCAGCAGATTGACAGAGAACACTGAAGCTTTCTTT; cdr3_aa: CASRLTENTEAFF
v_call: TRBV11-1; d_call: .; clone_size: once; j_call: TRBJ2-7; cdr3_nt: TGTGCCAGCGCAGGGGCCTCCTACGAGCAGTACTTC; cdr3_aa: CASAGASYEQYF
v_call: TRBV9; d_call: .; clone_size: .; j_call: TRBJ2-2; cdr3_nt: TGTGCCAGCAGCGTAGACGGGGACGGGGAGCTGTTTTTT; cdr3_aa: CASSVDGDGELFF
v_call: TRBV7-2; d_call: .; clone_size: .; j_call: TRBJ2-1; cdr3_nt: TGTGCCAGCAGCTTAACAATCCAGTTCTTC; cdr3_aa: CASSLTIQFF
v_call: TRBV30; d_call: TRBD1; clone_size: .; j_call: TRBJ1-4; cdr3_nt: TGTGCCTGGACAGGGGTGGGACAGGGTAATGAAAAACTGTTTTTT; cdr3_aa: CAWTGVGQGNEKLFF
v_call: TRBV27; d_call: .; clone_size: .; j_call: TRBJ2-7; cdr3_nt: TGTGCCTCCCACCTGGTCGGCGGGCACGAGCAGTACTTC; cdr3_aa: CASHLVGGHEQYF
v_call: TRBV28; d_call: .; clone_size: .; j_call: TRBJ2-7; cdr3_nt: TGTGCCAGCAAGGGCAGGGTAGGCGAGCAGTACTTC; cdr3_aa: CASKGRVGEQYF
v_call: TRBV28; d_call: .; clone_size: .; j_call: TRBJ1-2; cdr3_nt: TGTGCCAGCAGTACACCTCAACCGAGCTATGGCTACACCTTC; cdr3_aa: CASSTPQPSYGYTF
v_call: TRBV5-1; d_call: TRBD1; clone_size: .; j_call: TRBJ2-7; cdr3_nt: TGCGCCAGCAGTCCCGGGACAGGGTCCTTGGAGCAGTACTTC; cdr3_aa: CASSPGTGSLEQYF
v_call: TRBV7-8; d_call: .; clone_size: .; j_call: TRBJ1-3; cdr3_nt: TGTGCCAGCAGCTTACCCGGGGCCGGAAACACCATATATTTT; cdr3_aa: CASSLPGAGNTIYF
v_call: TRBV7-8; d_call: TRBD2; clone_size: few; j_call: TRBJ2-7; cdr3_nt: TGTGCCAGCAGCTCCTCTAGCGGGAGTATGGGCGAGCAGTACTTC; cdr3_aa: CASSSSSGSMGEQYF
v_call: TRBV29-1; d_call: .; clone_size: .; j_call: TRBJ1-1; cdr3_nt: TGCAGCGTTGGGGAGAACACTGAAGCTTTCTTT; cdr3_aa: CSVGENTEAFF
v_call: TRBV10-3; d_call: .; clone_size: once; j_call: TRBJ1-5; cdr3_nt: TGTGCCATCAGTGAGTCTCAGAATCAGCCCCAGCATTTT; cdr3_aa: CAISESQNQPQHF
v_call: TRBV28; d_call: TRBD1; clone_size: .; j_call: TRBJ2-7; cdr3_nt: TGTGCCAGCAGTTCAGCCGGGACAGGGGACTCCTACGAGCAGTACTTC; cdr3_aa: CASSSAGTGDSYEQYF
v_call: TRBV5-1; d_call: .; clone_size: .; j_call: TRBJ2-7; cdr3_nt: TGCGCCAGCAGCCTAGAACTAGAATCGGGCGAGCAGTACTTC; cdr3_aa: CASSLELESGEQYF
v_call: TRBV7-9; d_call: .; clone_size: once; j_call: TRBJ2-3; cdr3_nt: TGTGCCAGCAGCTTAGCGGGACCTAGCACAGATACGCAGTATTTT; cdr3_aa: CASSLAGPSTDTQYF
v_call: TRBV6-5; d_call: .; clone_size: few; j_call: TRBJ2-7; cdr3_nt: TGTGCCAGCAGGACCGGGGGCTACGAGCAGTACTTC; cdr3_aa: CASRTGGYEQYF
v_call: TRBV5-1; d_call: .; clone_size: many; j_call: TRBJ1-1; cdr3_nt: TGCGCCAGCAGCTTAGGACAGAGACACACTGAAGCTTTCTTT; cdr3_aa: CASSLGQRHTEAFF
v_call: TRBV5-1; d_call: .; clone_size: .; j_call: TRBJ1-4; cdr3_nt: TGCGCCAGTGCGCGGGCAACTAATGAAAAACTGTTTTTT; cdr3_aa: CASARATNEKLFF
v_call: TRBV27; d_call: .; clone_size: .; j_call: TRBJ2-5; cdr3_nt: TGTGCCAGCAGTTTAATCAGGGAAGAGACCCAGTACTTC; cdr3_aa: CASSLIREETQYF
v_call: TRBV11-2; d_call: TRBD1; clone_size: .; j_call: TRBJ2-1; cdr3_nt: TGTGCCAGCAGGGGACAGGGGGTAAATGAGCAGTTCTTC; cdr3_aa: CASRGQGVNEQFF
v_call: TRBV4-1; d_call: .; clone_size: .; j_call: TRBJ2-7; cdr3_nt: TGCGCCAGCAGCCAAGCAGGGGGGTCCTACGAGCAGTACTTC; cdr3_aa: CASSQAGGSYEQYF
v_call: TRBV5-6; d_call: .; clone_size: .; j_call: TRBJ1-2; cdr3_nt: TGTGCCAGCAGTCAGGGCGCTCTACACTATGGCTACACCTTC; cdr3_aa: CASSQGALHYGYTF
v_call: TRBV18; d_call: .; clone_size: .; j_call: TRBJ1-2; cdr3_nt: TGTGCCAGCTCACCACCCCAGGGAACCGCTGGCTACACCTTC; cdr3_aa: CASSPPQGTAGYTF
v_call: TRBV6-1; d_call: .; clone_size: .; j_call: TRBJ1-1; cdr3_nt: TGTGCCAGCAGTGAAGGCGGTGGGAAGGCGAACACTGAAGCTTTCTTT; cdr3_aa: CASSEGGGKANTEAFF
v_call: TRBV28; d_call: TRBD1; clone_size: .; j_call: TRBJ2-7; cdr3_nt: TGTGCCAGCACCGTAGGGGACAGGGCTTACGAGCAGTACTTC; cdr3_aa: CASTVGDRAYEQYF
v_call: TRBV6-4; d_call: .; clone_size: few; j_call: TRBJ1-2; cdr3_nt: TGTGCCAGCAGTGACGGCGGCTATGGCTACACCTTC; cdr3_aa: CASSDGGYGYTF
v_call: TRBV10-3; d_call: .; clone_size: .; j_call: TRBJ1-5; cdr3_nt: TGTGCCATCAGTGAGTCCCAGAACAATCAGCCCCAGCATTTT; cdr3_aa: CAISESQNNQPQHF
v_call: TRBV19; d_call: .; clone_size: .; j_call: TRBJ1-5; cdr3_nt: TGTGCCAGTAGTATTCAGGGAACTCAGCCCCAGCATTTT; cdr3_aa: CASSIQGTQPQHF
v_call: TRBV13; d_call: .; clone_size: .; j_call: TRBJ2-1; cdr3_nt: TGTGCCAGCAGCTTAACTAGCCACTCCTACAATGAGCAGTTCTTC; cdr3_aa: CASSLTSHSYNEQFF
v_call: TRBV28; d_call: .; clone_size: .; j_call: TRBJ1-2; cdr3_nt: TGTGCCAGCAGTGTAGGGGCGGGCTATGGCTACACCTTC; cdr3_aa: CASSVGAGYGYTF
v_call: TRBV7-3; d_call: TRBD2; clone_size: .; j_call: TRBJ2-2; cdr3_nt: TGTGCCAGCAGCTTACACCCTAGCGGGAGAGACACCGGGGAGCTGTTTTTT; cdr3_aa: CASSLHPSGRDTGELFF
v_call: TRBV28; d_call: .; clone_size: .; j_call: TRBJ2-5; cdr3_nt: TGTGCCAGCAGTCTGGGGTCGTATCAAGAGACCCAGTACTTC; cdr3_aa: CASSLGSYQETQYF
v_call: TRBV2; d_call: .; clone_size: .; j_call: TRBJ2-4; cdr3_nt: TGTGCCAGCAGATTCGGGGGAAACATTCAGTACTTC; cdr3_aa: CASRFGGNIQYF
v_call: TRBV28; d_call: TRBD2; clone_size: once; j_call: TRBJ2-3; cdr3_nt: TGTGCCAGCAGTATGACTAGCGGGGAAAGAGATACGCAGTATTTT; cdr3_aa: CASSMTSGERDTQYF
v_call: TRBV7-6; d_call: .; clone_size: few; j_call: TRBJ2-1; cdr3_nt: TGTGCCAGCAGCTTCCCCAGGAACAGCTACAATGAGCAGTTCTTC; cdr3_aa: CASSFPRNSYNEQFF
v_call: TRBV9; d_call: .; clone_size: once; j_call: TRBJ2-3; cdr3_nt: TGTGCCAGCAGCGTAAGTTCTGGGGGCACAGATACGCAGTATTTT; cdr3_aa: CASSVSSGGTDTQYF
v_call: TRBV29-1; d_call: .; clone_size: .; j_call: TRBJ1-2; cdr3_nt: TGCAGCGTTGTTGGTCAGGGAGTGGGGAATGGCTACACCTTC; cdr3_aa: CSVVGQGVGNGYTF
v_call: TRBV6-6; d_call: .; clone_size: .; j_call: TRBJ1-2; cdr3_nt: TGTGCCAGCCAAGGGTATGGGGGCTACACCTTC; cdr3_aa: CASQGYGGYTF
v_call: TRBV7-7; d_call: .; clone_size: .; j_call: TRBJ2-1; cdr3_nt: TGTGCCAGCAGCCCCGTTGTGGAAAGTGAGCAGTTCTTC; cdr3_aa: CASSPVVESEQFF
v_call: TRBV6-1; d_call: .; clone_size: .; j_call: TRBJ2-7; cdr3_nt: TGTGCCAGCAGTGCTCAGGGCCGGGAGCAGTACTTC; cdr3_aa: CASSAQGREQYF
v_call: TRBV6-1; d_call: .; clone_size: once; j_call: TRBJ1-4; cdr3_nt: TGTGCCAGCAGTGACCTGGGGTTGGCGGAAAAACTGTTTTTT; cdr3_aa: CASSDLGLAEKLFF
v_call: TRBV7-9; d_call: TRBD1; clone_size: .; j_call: TRBJ2-1; cdr3_nt: TGTGCCAGCACCATTTCCAGGGGGTCAAATAGCTACAATGAGCAGTTCTTC; cdr3_aa: CASTISRGSNSYNEQFF
v_call: TRBV5-6; d_call: .; clone_size: .; j_call: TRBJ2-5; cdr3_nt: TGTGCCAGCAGCGATAGCGGTACGCAAGAGACCCAGTACTTC; cdr3_aa: CASSDSGTQETQYF
v_call: TRBV27; d_call: TRBD1; clone_size: .; j_call: TRBJ1-1; cdr3_nt: TGTGCCAGCTTCCAGGGACAGGAGAACACTGAAGCTTTCTTT; cdr3_aa: CASFQGQENTEAFF
v_call: TRBV11-2; d_call: TRBD2; clone_size: once; j_call: TRBJ2-7; cdr3_nt: TGTGCCAGCAGCTTAGCACTAGCGGGTTCCTACGAGCAGTACTTC; cdr3_aa: CASSLALAGSYEQYF
v_call: TRBV19; d_call: TRBD2; clone_size: .; j_call: TRBJ2-7; cdr3_nt: TGTGCCAGTAGTTCGGCTAGCGGGATCTTCTACGAGCAGTACTTC; cdr3_aa: CASSSASGIFYEQYF
v_call: TRBV6-1; d_call: TRBD2; clone_size: .; j_call: TRBJ2-2; cdr3_nt: TGTGCCAGCAGAGAAACCTTGGGACTAGCGGCGAACACCGGGGAGCTGTTTTTT; cdr3_aa: CASRETLGLAANTGELFF
v_call: TRBV7-2; d_call: .; clone_size: .; j_call: TRBJ1-1; cdr3_nt: TGTGCCAGCAGCTCACGGAGGAACACTGAAGCTTTCTTT; cdr3_aa: CASSSRRNTEAFF
v_call: TRBV6-1; d_call: .; clone_size: .; j_call: TRBJ1-5; cdr3_nt: TGTGCCAGCAGTGAAACTACAGGGTTCAATCAGCCCCAGCATTTT; cdr3_aa: CASSETTGFNQPQHF
v_call: TRBV4-2; d_call: .; clone_size: .; j_call: TRBJ1-3; cdr3_nt: TGTGCCAGCAGCCAAGATCCGAGTACCGGAAACACCATATATTTT; cdr3_aa: CASSQDPSTGNTIYF
v_call: TRBV5-1; d_call: .; clone_size: few; j_call: TRBJ1-1; cdr3_nt: TGCGCCAGCAGCCCGGGACACTCGAACACTGAAGCTTTCTTT; cdr3_aa: CASSPGHSNTEAFF
v_call: TRBV10-3; d_call: .; clone_size: .; j_call: TRBJ2-3; cdr3_nt: TGTGCCATCAGTAACGGGGTCACAGATACGCAGTATTTT; cdr3_aa: CAISNGVTDTQYF
v_call: TRBV7-9; d_call: TRBD2; clone_size: .; j_call: TRBJ2-7; cdr3_nt: TGTGCCAGCAGCTTAGGTAGCGGGATAGACGAGCAGTACTTC; cdr3_aa: CASSLGSGIDEQYF